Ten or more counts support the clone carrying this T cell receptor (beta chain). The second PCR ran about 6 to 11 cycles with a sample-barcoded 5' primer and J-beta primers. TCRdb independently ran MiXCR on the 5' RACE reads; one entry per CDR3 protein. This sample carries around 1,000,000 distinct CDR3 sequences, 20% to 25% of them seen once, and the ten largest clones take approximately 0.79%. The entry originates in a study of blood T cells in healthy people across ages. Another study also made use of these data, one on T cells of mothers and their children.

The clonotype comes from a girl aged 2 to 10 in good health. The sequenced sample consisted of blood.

CDR3 DNA: TGTGCCAGCTCCGCGGGACAACAAGAGGGTGGCTACACCTTC. Translating gives CASSAGQQEGGYTF. V usage is TRBV18 and J usage is TRBJ1-2; TRBD1 is a possible D gene (6 bases). CDR1 is KGHSH and CDR2 is LQKENI in the germline V gene. The CDR3 has 14 residues. V lost 6 bases to trimming and J lost 7 bases, with 18 bases between them.